This T cell receptor (beta chain) was retrieved from a study of regulatory T cells in long-lasting Graves disease. Trimming at V came to 6 bases and at J to 6 bases, leaving 5 bases not matched to a gene. The CDR3 has 13 amino acids. CDR1 and CDR2 (germline): SGHNT, YYREEE (reference sequence). This sample's time point: newly diagnosed GD, antithyroid drugs for less than 3 months. The TCR library was made from RNA extracted from PBMCs. This clonotype was recorded at least ten times. For TCR beta, libraries came from iRepertoire HTBI primers and Arm-PCR of CDR3 regions. TCRdb analysed the multiplex PCR reads with MiXCR anew, one entry per CDR3 protein. The sample lists around 500,000 distinct CDR3 sequences, roughly 13% occurring once. These same records also appear under a second study, on T cells in Graves' hyperthyroidism and ophthalmopathy.

The sample in question was peripheral blood mononuclear cells (PBMCs), obtained at new diagnosis, from a patient treated with antithyroid drugs. J is TRBJ2-1 and V is TRBV5-4; 8 bases are shared with TRBD2. The TCR originated in a man aged 25 to 45 with Graves disease. CDR3 nucleotides: TGTGCCAGCACCGGGAGGGTGAGCAATGAGCAGTTCTTC. It codes for CASTGRVSNEQFF. The full variable domain, rest sourced from reference TRBV5-4 and TRBJ2-1, is ETGVTQSPTHLIKTRGQQVTLRCSSQSGHNTVSWYQQALGQGPQFIFQYYREEENGRGNFPPRFSGLQFPNYSSELNVNALELDDSALYLCASTGRVSNEQFFGPGTRLTVL.